The next 3 T cell receptor beta chains were all read from a single sample in a study of response to subunit inactivated influenza vaccine (dated by TCRdb to the late 2010s). Library generation was performed with RT-PCR. Instrument used: Illumina HiSeq 2500. TCRdb itself trimmed the public reads at Q25 with fastp, ran MiXCR and retained productive beta chains. Each CDR3 protein gets just one entry, which takes the most common genes and DNA from the rows behind it. The sample table lists 180,000 or so distinct CDR3 sequences, about 12% of them with a count of one. Of the sample, about 29% is held by the ten largest clones. These data were also filed under a second study, of T cells expressing NK-cell markers. That second publication adds: TCR beta cDNA libraries were made by 5'RACE template switching that added a universal primer site and unique molecular identifiers.

This sample comprised CD8+ T cells sorted from PBMCs, obtained less than 13 days after vaccination. These receptors were collected from a man aged 45 to 65 who received an inactivated influenza vaccine. Donor details come from another sample of the same person, matched by shared clones.

This clonotype was detected only a few times. The J gene is TRBJ2-3, the V gene TRBV7-9; D not certain. Germline CDR1 and CDR2: SEHNR and FQNEAQ (reference sequence). The ends were cut back, 2 bases at V and 15 bases at J, with 15 bases in the middle. The CDR3 has 12 residues. The CDR3 reads CASSLRPLDRYF. The CDR3 bases are TGTGCCAGCAGCTTACGACCCCTGGACCGCTATTTT.

The CDR3, as DNA: TGTGCCAGCAGTAACTGGGACACCGGCTACGAGCAGTACTTC. Encoded protein: CASSNWDTGYEQYF. The chain has TRBV6-2 or TRBV6-3 and TRBJ2-7; TRBD1 might be the D (6 bases). Germline values: CDR1 MNHEY, CDR2 SVGEGT. CDR3 length equals 14 residues. V shed 5 bases and J shed 3 bases, with 14 bases lying between them.

This clonotype was found a few times. CDR3 nucleotide sequence: TGTGCCATCAGTGAGACTAGCGGGACGAACACCGGGGAGCTGTTTTTT. The encoded protein is CAISETSGTNTGELFF. The gene calls are TRBV10-3 and TRBJ2-2; TRBD2 aligns across 10 bases. The germline V gene has CDR1 ENHRY and CDR2 SYGVKD. J gave up 0 bases and V 2 bases, and 0 bases lay outside the gene matches. The CDR3 covers 16 residues.